The T cell receptor beta chain under discussion was sequenced for a study of cytomegalovirus exposure and HLA in healthy donors. Trimming removed 2 bases at V and 7 bases at J, with 9 bases between. The germline gives CDR1 MGHDK, CDR2 SYGVNS. This CDR3 spans 12 amino acids. The assay was immunoSEQ multiplex PCR, and TCRdb's table has in-frame clones only and misses some. The sample has around 300,000 clones, around 89% seen once; the top ten hold about 0.99%. V usage is TRBV25-1 and J usage is TRBJ2-7; weak D call: TRBD1 (6 bases). The material sequenced was PBMCs. The sequence came from a woman under 30 in good health and CMV-seronegative. CDR3 residues: CASSEQGQEQYF. Here the CDR3 DNA reads TGTGCCAGCAGTGAACAAGGACAGGAGCAGTACTTC.